The rows below give T cell receptor beta chains drawn from one sample of a study of cytomegalovirus exposure and HLA in healthy donors. Only in-frame clones appear in the TCRdb table, and some are missing; sequencing was by immunoSEQ multiplex PCR. The sample lists roughly 160,000 clones, approximately 85% occurring once. Material for sequencing was PBMCs. These TCRs come from a man aged 18 to 30 in good health and CMV-seropositive. Both conserved end residues are part of each CDR3. The order of the fields is D gene, clone size, V gene, J gene, CDR3 DNA, CDR3 protein. D genes are given only for firm matches. Size is omitted from some rows. Given values are once, few, many or a class for expanded clones.

-	-	TRBV4-3	TRBJ2-7	TGCGCCAGCAGCCAAGCTATTAACTGGGCCTCGTACGAGCAGTACTTC	CASSQAINWASYEQYF
-	-	TRBV6-1	TRBJ2-5	TGTGCCAGCACCACTCACAGGGCCCAAGAGACCCAGTACTTC	CASTTHRAQETQYF
TRBD1	once	TRBV27	TRBJ2-1	TGTGCCAGCAGCCCGAGCACAACAGGGGGGCTTGACCATGAGCAGTTCTTC	CASSPSTTGGLDHEQFF
-	-	TRBV9	TRBJ1-5	TGTGCCAGCAGCGGGGACACCTTCAATCAGCCCCAGCATTTT	CASSGDTFNQPQHF
TRBD2	-	TRBV5-1	TRBJ2-1	TGCGCCACCGGGGACGTAGCGGGGGGGCCTGATGAGCAGTTCTTC	CATGDVAGGPDEQFF
TRBD2	-	TRBV6-6	TRBJ2-1	TGTGCCAGCAGTCCCCGACTAGCGGGGGGGATGGAGCAGTTCTTC	CASSPRLAGGMEQFF
-	-	TRBV7-7	TRBJ2-1	TGTGCTAGCAGCTTAGGGGACATTCAATCGGGTGAGCAGTTCTTC	CASSLGDIQSGEQFF
TRBD1	-	TRBV13	TRBJ1-1	TGTGCCAGCAGCTCGGACAGGGTGAACACTGAAGCTTTCTTT	CASSSDRVNTEAFF
-	-	TRBV4-1	TRBJ2-7	TGCGCCAGCAGCCAAGAGGTATCGGCAGGTCTTTCCTACGAGCAGTACTTC	CASSQEVSAGLSYEQYF
-	-	TRBV5-5	TRBJ2-5	TGTGCCAGCAGCTTGGTCCAGGGAGGCCAAGAGACCCAGTACTTC	CASSLVQGGQETQYF
TRBD1	-	TRBV10-3	TRBJ2-7	TGTGCCATCAGTGACGTAAATCGTAAGGGACAGGGGGTCCACGAGCAGTACTTC	CAISDVNRKGQGVHEQYF
TRBD2	once	TRBV6-5	TRBJ2-1	TGTGCCAGCAGTCCACTAGCGGGGGGGCATAATGAGCAGTTCTTC	CASSPLAGGHNEQFF
-	many	TRBV6-5	TRBJ1-1	TGTGCCAGCAGTTACAGGGGCACTGCTGGCACTGAAGCTTTCTTT	CASSYRGTAGTEAFF
-	-	TRBV5-1	TRBJ1-2	TGCGCCAGCAGGATAGGGAGCTCAGACTATGGCTACACCTTC	CASRIGSSDYGYTF
TRBD2	-	TRBV5-6	TRBJ2-1	TGTGCCAGCAGCCCGAGGCGGGGGGGCGGTAGCTCCTACAATGAGCAGTTCTTC	CASSPRRGGGSSYNEQFF
TRBD1	-	TRBV4-1	TRBJ2-7	TGCGCCAGCAGCCGAGGACAGGGATCCTACGAGCAGTACTTC	CASSRGQGSYEQYF
-	-	TRBV7-4	TRBJ2-7	TGTGCCAGCAGCCCCGCCGAGGGGGCCTACGAGCAGTACTTC	CASSPAEGAYEQYF
-	-	TRBV7-9	TRBJ2-7	TGTGCCACCCGAGGACAGACCTACGAGCAGTACTTC	CATRGQTYEQYF
TRBD2	few	TRBV18	TRBJ2-2	TGTGCCAGCTCAAATGAGCGGGGGCTGACCGGGGAGCTGTTTTTT	CASSNERGLTGELFF
TRBD2	-	TRBV10-1	TRBJ2-5	TGCGCCAGCAGTGAGGGGCCTAGCGGAATCCAAGAGACCCAGTACTTC	CASSEGPSGIQETQYF
-	-	TRBV27	TRBJ1-2	TGTGCCAGCAGCTTCGGACATTCGGGTTATGGCTACACCTTC	CASSFGHSGYGYTF
TRBD1	-	TRBV6-1	TRBJ2-5	TGTGCCAGCAGTGAGAACAGGGGGCCTTCTGAGACCCAGTACTTC	CASSENRGPSETQYF
TRBD1	-	TRBV30	TRBJ1-6	TGTGCCTGGATACAGGGGGCGAATCTGTATAATTCACCCCTCCACTTT	CAWIQGANLYNSPLHF
-	-	TRBV10-3	TRBJ2-7	TGTGCCATCGAAGGGCAGGGTACCTACGAGCAGTACTTC	CAIEGQGTYEQYF
TRBD2	-	TRBV5-4	TRBJ2-5	TGTGCCAGCAGCCAAGGTATTAGTGCGGGGGAAGAGACCCAGTACTTC	CASSQGISAGEETQYF
-	-	TRBV6-1	TRBJ1-1	TGTGCCAGCACAATCCAGAACACTGAAGCTTTCTTT	CASTIQNTEAFF
-	-	TRBV6-5	TRBJ1-6	TGTGCCAGCAGTTACTCGACGGGGGGGGCCCTTACCCTCCACTTT	CASSYSTGGALTLHF
-	-	TRBV5-6	TRBJ1-2	TGTGCCGTCTCGAACAGCGGAACTAACTATGGCTACACCTTC	CAVSNSGTNYGYTF
-	-	TRBV28	TRBJ2-5	TGTGCCAGCGGCCAGATAGGGGGGGGTCATAAGACCCAGTACTTC	CASGQIGGGHKTQYF
TRBD2	-	TRBV9	TRBJ2-1	TGTGCCAGCAGCGTAGAGGGAGCGGGGGTCACTCGGAATGAGCAGTTCTTC	CASSVEGAGVTRNEQFF
-	few	TRBV21-1	TRBJ1-1	TGTGCCAGCAGCAAAGATGAAGACTACAACTTTAATGAAGCTTTCTTT	CASSKDEDYNFNEAFF
-	-	TRBV6-5	TRBJ2-5	TGTGCCAGCACCCTCCCCGGGACTCTCACCCAGTACTTC	CASTLPGTLTQYF
TRBD1	once	TRBV27	TRBJ2-1	TGTGCCAGCGGACCCCGAAACAGGGGTCGGCAGTTCTTC	CASGPRNRGRQFF
TRBD2	-	TRBV10-3	TRBJ2-1	TGTGCCATCAGTGACCATCGGACTAGCGGGGGGCATGAGCAGTTCTTC	CAISDHRTSGGHEQFF